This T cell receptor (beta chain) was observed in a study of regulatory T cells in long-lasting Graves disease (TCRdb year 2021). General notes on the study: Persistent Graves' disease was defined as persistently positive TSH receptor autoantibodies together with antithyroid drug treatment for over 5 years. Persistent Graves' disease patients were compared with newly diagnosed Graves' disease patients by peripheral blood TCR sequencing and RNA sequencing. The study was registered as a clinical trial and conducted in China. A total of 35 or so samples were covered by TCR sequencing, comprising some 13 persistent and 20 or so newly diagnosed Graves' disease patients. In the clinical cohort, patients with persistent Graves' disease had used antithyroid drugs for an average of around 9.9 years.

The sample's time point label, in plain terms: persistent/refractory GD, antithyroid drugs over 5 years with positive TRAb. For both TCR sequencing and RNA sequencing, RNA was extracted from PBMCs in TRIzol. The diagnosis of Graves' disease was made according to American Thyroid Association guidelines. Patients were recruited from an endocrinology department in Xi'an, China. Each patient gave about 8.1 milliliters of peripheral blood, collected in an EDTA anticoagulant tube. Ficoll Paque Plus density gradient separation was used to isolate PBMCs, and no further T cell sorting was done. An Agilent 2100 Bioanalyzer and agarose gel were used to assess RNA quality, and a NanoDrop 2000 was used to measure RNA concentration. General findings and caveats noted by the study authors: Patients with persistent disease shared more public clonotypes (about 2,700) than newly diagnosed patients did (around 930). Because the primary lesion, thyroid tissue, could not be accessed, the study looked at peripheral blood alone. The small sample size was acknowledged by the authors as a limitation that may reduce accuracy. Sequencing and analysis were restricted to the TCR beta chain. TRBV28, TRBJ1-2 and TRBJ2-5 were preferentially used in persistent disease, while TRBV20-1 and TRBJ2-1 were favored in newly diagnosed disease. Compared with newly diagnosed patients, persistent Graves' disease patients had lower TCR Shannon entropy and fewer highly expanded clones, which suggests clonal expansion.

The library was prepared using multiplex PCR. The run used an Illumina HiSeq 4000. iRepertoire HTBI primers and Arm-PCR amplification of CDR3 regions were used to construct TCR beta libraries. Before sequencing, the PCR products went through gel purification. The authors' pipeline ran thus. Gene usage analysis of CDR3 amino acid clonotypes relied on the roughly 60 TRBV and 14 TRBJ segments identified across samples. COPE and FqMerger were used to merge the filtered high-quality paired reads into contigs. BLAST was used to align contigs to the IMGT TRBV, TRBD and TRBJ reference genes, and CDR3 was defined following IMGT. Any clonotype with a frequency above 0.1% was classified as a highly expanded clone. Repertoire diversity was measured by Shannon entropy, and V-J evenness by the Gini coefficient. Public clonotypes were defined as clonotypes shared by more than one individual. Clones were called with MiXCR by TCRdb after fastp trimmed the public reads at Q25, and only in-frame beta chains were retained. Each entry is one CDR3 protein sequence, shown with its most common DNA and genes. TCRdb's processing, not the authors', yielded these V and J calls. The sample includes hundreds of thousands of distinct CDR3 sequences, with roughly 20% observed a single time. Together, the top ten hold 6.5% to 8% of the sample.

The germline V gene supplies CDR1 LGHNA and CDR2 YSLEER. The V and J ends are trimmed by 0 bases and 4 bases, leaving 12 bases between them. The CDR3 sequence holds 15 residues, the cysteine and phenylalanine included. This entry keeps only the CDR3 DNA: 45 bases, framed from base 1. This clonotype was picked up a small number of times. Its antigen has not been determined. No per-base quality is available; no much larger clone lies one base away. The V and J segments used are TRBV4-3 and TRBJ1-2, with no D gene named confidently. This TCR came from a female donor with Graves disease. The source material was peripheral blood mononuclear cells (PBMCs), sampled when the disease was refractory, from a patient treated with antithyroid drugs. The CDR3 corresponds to CASSQDMGRPYGYTF. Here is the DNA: TGCGCCAGCAGCCAAGACATGGGCAGGCCCTATGGCTACACCTTC.